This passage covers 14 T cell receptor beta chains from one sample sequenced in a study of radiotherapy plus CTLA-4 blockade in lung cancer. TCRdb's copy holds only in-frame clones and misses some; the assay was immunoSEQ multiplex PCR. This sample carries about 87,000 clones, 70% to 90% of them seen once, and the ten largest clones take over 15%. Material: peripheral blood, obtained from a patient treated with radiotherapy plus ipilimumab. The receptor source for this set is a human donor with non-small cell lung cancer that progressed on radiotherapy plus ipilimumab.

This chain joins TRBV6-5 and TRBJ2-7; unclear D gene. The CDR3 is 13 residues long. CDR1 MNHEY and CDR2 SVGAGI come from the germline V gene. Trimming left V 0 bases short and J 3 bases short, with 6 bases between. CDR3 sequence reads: CASSYSESYEQYF. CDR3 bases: TGTGCCAGCAGTTACTCGGAAAGCTACGAGCAGTACTTC.

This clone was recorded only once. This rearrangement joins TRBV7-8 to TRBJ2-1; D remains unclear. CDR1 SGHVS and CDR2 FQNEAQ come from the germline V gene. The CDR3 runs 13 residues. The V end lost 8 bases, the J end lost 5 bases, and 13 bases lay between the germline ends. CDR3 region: CASWTPGDNEQFF. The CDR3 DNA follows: TGTGCCAGCTGGACCCCAGGAGACAATGAGCAGTTCTTC. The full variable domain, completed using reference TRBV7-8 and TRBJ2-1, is GAGVSQSPRYKVAKRGQDVALRCDPISGHVSLFWYQQALGQGPEFLTYFQNEAQLDKSGLPSDRFFAERPEGSVSTLKIQRTQQEDSAVYLCASWTPGDNEQFFGPGTRLTVL.

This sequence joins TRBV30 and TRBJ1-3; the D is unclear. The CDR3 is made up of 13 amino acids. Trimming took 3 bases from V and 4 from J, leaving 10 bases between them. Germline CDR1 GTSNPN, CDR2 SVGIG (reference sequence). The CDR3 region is CAWSAVTGNTIYF. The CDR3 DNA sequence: TGTGCCTGGAGCGCGGTGACGGGAAACACCATATATTTT.

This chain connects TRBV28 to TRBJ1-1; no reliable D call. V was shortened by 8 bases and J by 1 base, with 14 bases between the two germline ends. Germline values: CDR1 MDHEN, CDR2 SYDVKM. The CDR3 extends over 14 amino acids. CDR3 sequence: CASGGGFRNTEAFF. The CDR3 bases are TGTGCCAGCGGTGGAGGGTTCCGGAACACTGAAGCTTTCTTT.

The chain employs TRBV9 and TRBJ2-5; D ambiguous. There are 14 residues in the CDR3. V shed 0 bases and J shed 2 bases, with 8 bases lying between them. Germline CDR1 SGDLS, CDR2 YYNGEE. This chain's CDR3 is CASSVGNVQETQYF. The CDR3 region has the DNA TGTGCCAGCAGCGTAGGTAACGTTCAAGAGACCCAGTACTTC.

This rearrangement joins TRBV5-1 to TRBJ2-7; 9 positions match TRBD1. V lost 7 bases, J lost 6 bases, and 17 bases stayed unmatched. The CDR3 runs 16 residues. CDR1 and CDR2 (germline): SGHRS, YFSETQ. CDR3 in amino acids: CASGQGMGTGTGEQYF. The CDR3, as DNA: TGCGCCAGCGGTCAAGGAATGGGGACAGGGACCGGCGAGCAGTACTTC.

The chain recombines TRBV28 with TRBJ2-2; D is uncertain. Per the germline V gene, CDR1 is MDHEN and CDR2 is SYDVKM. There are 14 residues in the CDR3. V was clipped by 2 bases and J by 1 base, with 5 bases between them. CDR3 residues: CASSLGQNTGELFF. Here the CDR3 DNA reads TGTGCCAGCAGTTTAGGGCAGAACACCGGGGAGCTGTTTTTT. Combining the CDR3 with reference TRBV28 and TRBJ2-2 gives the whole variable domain DVKVTQSSRYLVKRTGEKVFLECVQDMDHENMFWYRQDPGLGLRLIYFSYDVKMKEKGDIPEGYSVSREKKERFSLILESASTNQTSMYLCASSLGQNTGELFFGEGSRLTVL.

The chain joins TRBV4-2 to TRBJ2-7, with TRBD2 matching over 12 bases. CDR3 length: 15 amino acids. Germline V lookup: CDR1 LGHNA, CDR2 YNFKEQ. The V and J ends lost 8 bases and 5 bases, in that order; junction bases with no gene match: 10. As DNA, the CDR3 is TGTGCCAGCTCGAGGACTAGCGGGATAGGCGACGAGCAGTACTTC. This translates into CASSRTSGIGDEQYF.

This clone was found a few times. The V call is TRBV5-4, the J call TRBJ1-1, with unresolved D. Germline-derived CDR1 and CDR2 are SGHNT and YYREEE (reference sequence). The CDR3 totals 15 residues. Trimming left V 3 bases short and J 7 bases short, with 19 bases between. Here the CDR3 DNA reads TGTGCCAGCAGCTCCCTGTGGGGAGTAGGACGTGAAGCTTTCTTT. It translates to CASSSLWGVGREAFF.

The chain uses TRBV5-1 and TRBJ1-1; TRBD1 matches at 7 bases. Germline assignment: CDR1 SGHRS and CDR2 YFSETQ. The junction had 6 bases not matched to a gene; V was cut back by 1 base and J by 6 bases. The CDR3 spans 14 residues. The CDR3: CASSLSRGLAEAFF. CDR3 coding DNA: TGCGCCAGCAGCTTGTCTAGGGGGCTGGCTGAAGCTTTCTTT.

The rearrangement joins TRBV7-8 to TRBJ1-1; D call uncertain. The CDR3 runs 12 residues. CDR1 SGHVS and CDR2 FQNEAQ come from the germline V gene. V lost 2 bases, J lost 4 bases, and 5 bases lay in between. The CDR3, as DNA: TGTGCCAGCAGCTTATTGGGCACTGAAGCTTTCTTT. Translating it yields CASSLLGTEAFF.

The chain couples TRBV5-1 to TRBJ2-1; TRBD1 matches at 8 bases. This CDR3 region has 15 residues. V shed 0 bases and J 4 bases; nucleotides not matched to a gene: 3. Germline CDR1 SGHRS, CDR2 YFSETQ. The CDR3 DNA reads TGCGCCAGCAGCTTGGACGGACAGGGATACAATGAGCAGTTCTTC. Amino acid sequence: CASSLDGQGYNEQFF.

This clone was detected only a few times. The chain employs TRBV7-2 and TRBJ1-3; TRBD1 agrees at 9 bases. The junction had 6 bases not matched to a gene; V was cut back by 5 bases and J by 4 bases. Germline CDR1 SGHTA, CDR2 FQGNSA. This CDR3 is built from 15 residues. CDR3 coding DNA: TGTGCCAGCAGCCTACAGGGGGCACTGGGAAACACCATATATTTT. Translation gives CASSLQGALGNTIYF.

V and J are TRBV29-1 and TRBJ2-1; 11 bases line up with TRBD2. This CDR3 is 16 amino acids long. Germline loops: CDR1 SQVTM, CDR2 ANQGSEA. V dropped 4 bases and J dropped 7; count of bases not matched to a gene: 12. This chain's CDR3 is CSVAGGTGLAANEQFF. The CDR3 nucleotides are TGCAGCGTTGCAGGGGGAACGGGACTAGCGGCAAATGAGCAGTTCTTC.